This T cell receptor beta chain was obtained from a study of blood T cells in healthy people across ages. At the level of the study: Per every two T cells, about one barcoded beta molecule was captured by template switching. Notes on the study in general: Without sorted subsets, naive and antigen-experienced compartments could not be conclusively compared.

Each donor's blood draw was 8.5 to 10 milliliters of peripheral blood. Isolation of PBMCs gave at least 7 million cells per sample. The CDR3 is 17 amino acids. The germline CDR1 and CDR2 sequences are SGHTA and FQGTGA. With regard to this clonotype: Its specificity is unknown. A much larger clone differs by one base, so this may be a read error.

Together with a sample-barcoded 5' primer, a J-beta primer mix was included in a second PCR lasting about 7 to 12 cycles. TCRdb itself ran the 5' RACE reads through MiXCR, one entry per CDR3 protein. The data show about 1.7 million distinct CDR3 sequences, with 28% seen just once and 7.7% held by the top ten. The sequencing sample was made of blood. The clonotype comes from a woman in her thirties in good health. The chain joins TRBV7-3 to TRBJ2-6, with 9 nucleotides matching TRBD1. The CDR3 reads CASSPGQGRSGANVRTF. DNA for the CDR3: TGTGCCAGCAGCCCGGGACAGGGCCGCTCTGGGGCCAACGTCCGGACTTTC.